These T cell receptor beta chains were read from a single sample in a study of blood T cell repertoires in COVID-19. Libraries were prepared by immunoSEQ multiplex PCR; TCRdb keeps only in-frame clonotypes and omits some of them. The data contain around 130,000 clones, just over 85% of them singletons. The sequenced sample consisted of peripheral blood. The source of these receptors is a man aged 40-55 years with acute or convalescent COVID-19. Both conserved end residues are part of each CDR3. A D gene is named only where the DNA matches it firmly. Clone size is shown for a subset of rows, as once, few, many or a class of expanded clone.

v_gene	j_gene	abundance	d_gene	CDR3nt	CDR3aa
TRBV3-1/TRBV3-2	TRBJ2-3	.	TRBD2	TGTGCCAGCAGCCAAGCGGGGGCGGGGGGGAAAGATACGCAGTATTTT	CASSQAGAGGKDTQYF
TRBV5-6	TRBJ2-2	.	TRBD2	TGTGCCAGCAGCTTGGGAGCGGGAGGGGACACCGGGGAGCTGTTTTTT	CASSLGAGGDTGELFF
TRBV27	TRBJ1-4	.	TRBD1	TGTGCCAGCAGTTCGTCGGACAGGACAAAGAGTGAAAAACTGTTTTTT	CASSSSDRTKSEKLFF
TRBV25-1	TRBJ1-4	.	TRBD1	TGTGCCAGCAGTGACCCCAGGGGGGTAATAGAGGAAAAACTGTTTTTT	CASSDPRGVIEEKLFF
TRBV28	TRBJ2-7	.	TRBD1	TGTGCCAGCAGTTTCATGCAGGGGGCGGGGGAGCAGTACTTC	CASSFMQGAGEQYF
TRBV7-9	TRBJ2-1	.	TRBD1	TGTGCCAGCAGCTCATCGGACAGGGGGCTTGGCAATGAGCAGTTCTTC	CASSSSDRGLGNEQFF
TRBV12-5	TRBJ1-2	.	TRBD1	TGTGCTAGTGGTCTCACGGGACAGAGCAAATCCTATGGCTACACCTTC	CASGLTGQSKSYGYTF
TRBV29-1	TRBJ2-1	.	TRBD2	TGCAGCGTTGACCTAGCGGCCTCCTACAATGAGCAGTTCTTC	CSVDLAASYNEQFF
TRBV6-4	TRBJ2-3	few	TRBD2	TGTGCCAGCAGTGAAGGACTAGCGGGAGGGGAAGATACGCAGTATTTT	CASSEGLAGGEDTQYF
TRBV14	TRBJ2-4	.	.	TGTGCCAGCAGCCAAGCTCTAGTGGAAAACATTCAGTACTTC	CASSQALVENIQYF
TRBV3-1/TRBV3-2	TRBJ2-1	.	.	TGTGCCAGCAGCCCAATACCGGGCCCAGGGGATGAGCAGTTCTTC	CASSPIPGPGDEQFF
TRBV10-3	TRBJ1-3	.	TRBD1	TGTGCCATCAGTAAAGACAGGGTAAACACCATATATTTT	CAISKDRVNTIYF
TRBV28	TRBJ2-3	.	.	TGTGCCAGCGTGCGGAGCCGGACAGATACGCAGTATTTT	CASVRSRTDTQYF
TRBV5-1	TRBJ1-2	.	.	TGCGCCAGCAGCTTGGACAGGGTCGAGGGTGGCTACACCTTC	CASSLDRVEGGYTF
TRBV29-1	TRBJ1-1	once	.	TGCAGCCCCCTTCGGACAACGAACACTGAAGCTTTCTTT	CSPLRTTNTEAFF
TRBV2	TRBJ1-1	.	.	TGTGCCAGCACTAAACCCCCCGAAGCTTTCTTT	CASTKPPEAFF
TRBV4-1	TRBJ1-5	once	.	TGCGCCAGCAGCCAAAACCCGACAGGCGGGCCCCAGCATTTT	CASSQNPTGGPQHF
TRBV11-2	TRBJ2-3	once	TRBD2	TGTGCCAGCAGCTTCGGGGGGGGAAGCACAGATACGCAGTATTTT	CASSFGGGSTDTQYF
TRBV7-2	TRBJ2-3	.	TRBD1	TGTGCCAGCAGGAAAAGGGACAGATATTCGGATACGCAGTATTTT	CASRKRDRYSDTQYF
TRBV30	TRBJ2-4	.	.	TGTGCCTGGAGGGAGATCCAGGGGGGAAAGGGAAACATTCAGTACTTC	CAWREIQGGKGNIQYF
TRBV2	TRBJ1-3	.	TRBD1	TGTGCCAGCAGTCTACGGGATGGACAGGGGGGTGGAAACACCATATATTTT	CASSLRDGQGGGNTIYF
TRBV5-1	TRBJ2-1	.	.	TGCGCCAGCAGCTTGGCCTTGACGTTTGACTTTGGCAATGAGCAGTTCTTC	CASSLALTFDFGNEQFF
TRBV30	TRBJ1-5	.	.	TGTGCCTGGAGTGTAATGCAGAACAATCAGCCCCAGCATTTT	CAWSVMQNNQPQHF
TRBV3-1/TRBV3-2	TRBJ1-1	.	.	TGTGCCAGCAGCCAGCTACAGGGGAACACTGAAGCTTTCTTT	CASSQLQGNTEAFF
TRBV9	TRBJ1-3	.	.	TGTGCCAGCAGCGTAGAACCCTCCACTGCTTACTCTGGAAACACCATATATTTT	CASSVEPSTAYSGNTIYF
TRBV6-1	TRBJ1-5	.	.	TGTGCCAGCAGTGAAGTTTACAGGTATCAGCCCCAGCATTTT	CASSEVYRYQPQHF
TRBV5-4	TRBJ1-2	.	.	TGTGCCAGCAGCTTGGCCGTGAGGGAGGCTGGCTACACCTTC	CASSLAVREAGYTF
TRBV30	TRBJ1-1	.	TRBD1	TGTGCTTGGGCTTCGGGACAGGGGTTGAACACTGAAGCTTTCTTT	CAWASGQGLNTEAFF
TRBV19	TRBJ1-5	.	.	TGTGCCAGTGGAGATTGGGGAGTTAGAAATCAGCCCCAGCATTTT	CASGDWGVRNQPQHF
TRBV2	TRBJ1-2	.	TRBD1	TGTGCCAGCAGTGAAACAGGGGAGGATGGCTACACCTTC	CASSETGEDGYTF
TRBV5-1	TRBJ1-2	.	.	TGCGCCAGCAGGGGATTGGGGGCTGATGGCTACACCTTC	CASRGLGADGYTF
TRBV6-5	TRBJ1-2	.	.	TGTGCCAGCAGTTACCGGGATCTCAACCGGGATGGCTACACCTTC	CASSYRDLNRDGYTF
TRBV30	TRBJ1-6	.	.	TGTGCCTGGAAGGTCCCCGGGAATTCACCCCTCCACTTT	CAWKVPGNSPLHF
TRBV27	TRBJ1-2	.	TRBD1	TGTGCCAGCAGTCCCCGGACAGGGTTAATTTCGAGTGGCTACACCTTC	CASSPRTGLISSGYTF
TRBV9	TRBJ2-3	.	TRBD2	TGTGCCAGCAGCGTAACTAGCGGGGGGGCTTTGACGCAGTATTTT	CASSVTSGGALTQYF
TRBV7-2	TRBJ1-2	.	.	TGTGCCAGCAGCTCCCAGGGGAGTAGGGGCTACACCTTC	CASSSQGSRGYTF
TRBV4-2	TRBJ1-1	.	TRBD1	TGTGCCAGCAGCCCCGGGGAACCCAGGGGGACTGAAGCTTTCTTT	CASSPGEPRGTEAFF
TRBV3-1/TRBV3-2	TRBJ1-3	.	.	TGTGCCAGCAGCCCCAGGGTGCAAGGAAACACCATATATTTT	CASSPRVQGNTIYF
TRBV12-3/TRBV12-4	TRBJ1-4	.	.	TGTGCCAGCAAACGGGTTGGAGAAAAACTGTTTTTT	CASKRVGEKLFF
TRBV30	TRBJ2-3	.	TRBD1	TGTGCCAGGTCAGGGGGTATGGTGGATACGCAGTATTTT	CARSGGMVDTQYF
TRBV12-3/TRBV12-4	TRBJ1-3	.	.	TGTGCCAGCAGTTTATTCTCGGGAAACACCATATATTTT	CASSLFSGNTIYF
TRBV6-2/TRBV6-3	TRBJ2-1	.	.	TGTGCCAGCAGCCCTTACGTCGCTAGCGCCAATGAGCAGTTCTTC	CASSPYVASANEQFF
TRBV29-1	TRBJ1-6	.	.	TGCAGCGTTGAAGATTTAGGGGGGGTGCTCCACTTT	CSVEDLGGVLHF
TRBV5-6	TRBJ2-5	.	TRBD1	TGTGCCAGCAGCTTCTCCGACAGGGGGCATGGGACCCAGTACTTC	CASSFSDRGHGTQYF
TRBV30	TRBJ1-6	.	TRBD1	TGTGCCTGGAGTGTTCTGGACAGGGATTCACCCCTCCACTTT	CAWSVLDRDSPLHF
TRBV27	TRBJ2-7	.	.	TGTGCCAGCAGTTTATCACGGACAGCTCCCTACGAGCAGTACTTC	CASSLSRTAPYEQYF
TRBV5-4	TRBJ1-2	.	TRBD1	TGTGCCAGCAGCCCGGAGGAGGGGGCGGGTAACTATGGCTACACCTTC	CASSPEEGAGNYGYTF
TRBV10-3	TRBJ2-7	.	.	TGTGCCATCAGTGAGTTTGAGAGGGAACCCTCCTACGAGCAGTACTTC	CAISEFEREPSYEQYF
TRBV18	TRBJ2-6	once	.	TGTGCCAGCTCAGCCGGACAGACAACCTCTGGGGCCAACGTCCTGACTTTC	CASSAGQTTSGANVLTF
TRBV19	TRBJ1-1	.	TRBD1	TGTGCCAGCCGGCCGGGACAGGGGGCCAGATACGTTGAAGCTTTCTTT	CASRPGQGARYVEAFF
TRBV19	TRBJ2-3	.	TRBD1	TGTGCCAGTAGGGGGACAGGGAGGCCAGATACGCAGTATTTT	CASRGTGRPDTQYF
TRBV29-1	TRBJ2-7	.	TRBD2	TGCAGCGTTGGATGGGAGGGCCCCTACGAGCAGTACTTC	CSVGWEGPYEQYF
TRBV30	TRBJ2-5	.	TRBD1	TGTGCCTGGAGTAGGGGGCGAGTGGAGGAGACCCAGTACTTC	CAWSRGRVEETQYF